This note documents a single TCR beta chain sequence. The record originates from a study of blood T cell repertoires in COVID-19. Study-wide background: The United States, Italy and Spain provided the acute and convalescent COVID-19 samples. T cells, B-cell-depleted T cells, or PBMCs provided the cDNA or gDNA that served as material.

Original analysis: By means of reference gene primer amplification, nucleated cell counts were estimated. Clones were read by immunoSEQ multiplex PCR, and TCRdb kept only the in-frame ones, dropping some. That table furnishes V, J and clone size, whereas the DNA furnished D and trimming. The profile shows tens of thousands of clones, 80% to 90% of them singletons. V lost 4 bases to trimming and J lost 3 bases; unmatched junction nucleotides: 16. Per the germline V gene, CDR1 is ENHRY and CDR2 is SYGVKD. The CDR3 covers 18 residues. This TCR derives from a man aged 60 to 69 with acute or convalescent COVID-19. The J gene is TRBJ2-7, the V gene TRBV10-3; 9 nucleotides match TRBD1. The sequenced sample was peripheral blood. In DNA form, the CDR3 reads TGTGCCATCAGTGGCGGGGACAGGGACCCTGGGAGTCTCTACGAGCAGTACTTC. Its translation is CAISGGDRDPGSLYEQYF.